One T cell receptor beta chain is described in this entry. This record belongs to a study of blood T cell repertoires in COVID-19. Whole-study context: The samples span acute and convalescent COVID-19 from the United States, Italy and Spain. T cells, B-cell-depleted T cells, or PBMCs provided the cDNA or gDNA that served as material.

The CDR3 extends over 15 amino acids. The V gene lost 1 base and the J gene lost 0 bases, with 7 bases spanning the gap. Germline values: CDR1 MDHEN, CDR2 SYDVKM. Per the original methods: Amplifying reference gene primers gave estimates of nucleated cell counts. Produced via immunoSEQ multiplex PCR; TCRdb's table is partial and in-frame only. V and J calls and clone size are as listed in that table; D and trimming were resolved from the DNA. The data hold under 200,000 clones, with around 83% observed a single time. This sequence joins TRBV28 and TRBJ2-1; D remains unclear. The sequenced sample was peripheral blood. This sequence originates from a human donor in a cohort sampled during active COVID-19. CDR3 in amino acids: CASSLLRSSYNEQFF. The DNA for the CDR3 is TGTGCCAGCAGTTTATTGAGGAGCTCCTACAATGAGCAGTTCTTC.